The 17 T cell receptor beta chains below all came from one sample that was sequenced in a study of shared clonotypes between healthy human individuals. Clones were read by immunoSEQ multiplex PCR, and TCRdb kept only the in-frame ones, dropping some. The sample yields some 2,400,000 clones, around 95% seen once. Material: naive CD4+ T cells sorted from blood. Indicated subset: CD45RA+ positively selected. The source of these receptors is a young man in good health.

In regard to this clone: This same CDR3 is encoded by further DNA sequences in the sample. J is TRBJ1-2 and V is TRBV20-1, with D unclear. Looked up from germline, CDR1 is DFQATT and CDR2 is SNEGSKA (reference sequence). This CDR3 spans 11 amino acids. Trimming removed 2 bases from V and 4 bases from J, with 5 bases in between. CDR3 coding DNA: TGCAGTGCTAGACTGTCCTATGGCTACACCTTC. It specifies CSARLSYGYTF.

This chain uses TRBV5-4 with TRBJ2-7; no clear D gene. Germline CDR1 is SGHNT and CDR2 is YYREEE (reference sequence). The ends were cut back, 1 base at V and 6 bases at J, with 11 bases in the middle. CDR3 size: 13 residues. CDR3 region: CASSLPDTVEQYF. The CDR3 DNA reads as TGTGCCAGCAGCTTGCCAGATACAGTCGAGCAGTACTTC. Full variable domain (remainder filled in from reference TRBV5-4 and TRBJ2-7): ETGVTQSPTHLIKTRGQQVTLRCSSQSGHNTVSWYQQALGQGPQFIFQYYREEENGRGNFPPRFSGLQFPNYSSELNVNALELDDSALYLCASSLPDTVEQYFGPGTRLTVT.

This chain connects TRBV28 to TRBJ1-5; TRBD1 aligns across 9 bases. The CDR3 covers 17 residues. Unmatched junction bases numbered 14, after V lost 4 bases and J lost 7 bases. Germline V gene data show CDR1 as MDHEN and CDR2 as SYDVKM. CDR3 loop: CASSSRRWDRDRQPQHF. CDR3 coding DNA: TGTGCCAGCAGTTCCAGACGTTGGGACAGGGATCGACAGCCCCAGCATTTT.

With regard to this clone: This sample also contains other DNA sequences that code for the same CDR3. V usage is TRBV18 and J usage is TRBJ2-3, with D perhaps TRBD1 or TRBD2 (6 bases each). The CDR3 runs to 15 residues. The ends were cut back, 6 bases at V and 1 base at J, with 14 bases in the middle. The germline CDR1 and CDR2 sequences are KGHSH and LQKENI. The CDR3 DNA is TGTGCCAGCTCTCCTCTTAGGGGGGGCACAGATACGCAGTATTTT. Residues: CASSPLRGGTDTQYF.

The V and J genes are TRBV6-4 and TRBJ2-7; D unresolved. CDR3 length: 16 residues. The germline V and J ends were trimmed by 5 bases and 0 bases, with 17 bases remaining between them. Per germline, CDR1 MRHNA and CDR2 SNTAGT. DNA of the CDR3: TGTGCCAGCAGTCCCGTAATGACATTCCTCTCCTACGAGCAGTACTTC. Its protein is CASSPVMTFLSYEQYF.

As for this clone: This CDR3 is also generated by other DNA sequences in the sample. The CDR3: CASSADRGNEKLFF. CDR3 in DNA: TGTGCCAGCAGCGCTGACAGGGGAAACGAAAAACTGTTTTTT. V usage is TRBV9 and J usage is TRBJ1-4, with 8 bases aligning to TRBD1. The CDR3 is 14 residues long. The J segment lost 8 bases and the V segment lost 3 bases, leaving 6 bases of the junction unmatched. The germline V gene has CDR1 SGDLS and CDR2 YYNGEE.

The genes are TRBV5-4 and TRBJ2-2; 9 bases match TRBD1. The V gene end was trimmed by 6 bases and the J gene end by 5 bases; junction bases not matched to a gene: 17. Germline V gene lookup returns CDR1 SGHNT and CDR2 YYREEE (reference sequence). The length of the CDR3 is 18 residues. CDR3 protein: CASTRGGGGTGTTGELFF. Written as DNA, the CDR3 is TGTGCCAGCACTCGAGGAGGGGGAGGGACAGGGACGACCGGGGAGCTGTTTTTT. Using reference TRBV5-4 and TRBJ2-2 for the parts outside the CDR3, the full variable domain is ETGVTQSPTHLIKTRGQQVTLRCSSQSGHNTVSWYQQALGQGPQFIFQYYREEENGRGNFPPRFSGLQFPNYSSELNVNALELDDSALYLCASTRGGGGTGTTGELFFGEGSRLTVL.

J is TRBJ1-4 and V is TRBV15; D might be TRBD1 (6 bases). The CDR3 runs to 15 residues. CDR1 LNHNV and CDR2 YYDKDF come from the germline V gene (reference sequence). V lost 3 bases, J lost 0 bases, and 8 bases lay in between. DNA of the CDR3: TGTGCCACCAGCAGGGACAGCACAACTAATGAAAAACTGTTTTTT. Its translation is CATSRDSTTNEKLFF. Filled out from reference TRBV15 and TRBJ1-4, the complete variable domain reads DAMVIQNPRYQVTQFGKPVTLSCSQTLNHNVMYWYQQKSSQAPKLLFHYYDKDFNNEADTPDNFQSRRPNTSFCFLDIRSPGLGDTAMYLCATSRDSTTNEKLFFGSGTQLSVL.

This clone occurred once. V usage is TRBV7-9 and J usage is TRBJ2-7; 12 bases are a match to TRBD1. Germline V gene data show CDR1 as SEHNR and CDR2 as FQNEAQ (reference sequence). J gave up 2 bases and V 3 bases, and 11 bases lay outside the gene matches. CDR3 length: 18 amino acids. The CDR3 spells CASSLGPGQGAAPYEQYF. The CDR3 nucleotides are TGTGCCAGCAGCTTGGGACCGGGACAGGGGGCCGCCCCCTACGAGCAGTACTTC.

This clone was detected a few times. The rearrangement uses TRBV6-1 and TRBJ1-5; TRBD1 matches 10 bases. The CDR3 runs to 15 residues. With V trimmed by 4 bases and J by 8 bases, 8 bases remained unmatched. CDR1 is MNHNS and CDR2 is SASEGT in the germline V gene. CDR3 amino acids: CASSGGQGLGKPQHF. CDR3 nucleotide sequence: TGTGCCAGCAGTGGGGGACAGGGGTTAGGTAAGCCCCAGCATTTT.

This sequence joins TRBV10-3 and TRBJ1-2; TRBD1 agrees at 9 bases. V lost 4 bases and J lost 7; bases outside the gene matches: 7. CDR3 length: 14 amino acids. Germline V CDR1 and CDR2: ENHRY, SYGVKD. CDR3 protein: CAISAGQGMGGYTF. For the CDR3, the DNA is TGTGCCATCAGTGCGGGACAGGGAATGGGTGGCTACACCTTC.

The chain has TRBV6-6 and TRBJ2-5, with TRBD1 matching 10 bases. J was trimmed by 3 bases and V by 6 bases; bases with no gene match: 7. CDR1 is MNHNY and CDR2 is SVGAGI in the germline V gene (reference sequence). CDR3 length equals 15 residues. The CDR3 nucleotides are TGTGCCAGCAGCAGAAAGACAGGGGGCAAAGAGACCCAGTACTTC. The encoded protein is CASSRKTGGKETQYF.

The CDR3 region has the DNA TGTGCCAGCAGTGCTTGGGACAGGGGAGAAGAGACCCAGTACTTC. Translation: CASSAWDRGEETQYF. The chain uses TRBV25-1 and TRBJ2-5, with 10 bases that match TRBD1. The CDR3 contains 15 residues. Germline CDR1 and CDR2: MGHDK and SYGVNS. V was pared by 4 bases and J by 3 bases, with 5 bases of the junction left unmatched.

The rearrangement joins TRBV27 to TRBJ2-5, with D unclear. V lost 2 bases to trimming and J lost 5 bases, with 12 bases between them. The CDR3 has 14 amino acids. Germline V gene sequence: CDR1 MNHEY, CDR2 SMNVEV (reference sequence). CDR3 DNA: TGTGCCAGCAGTTTAGGGGTTAGGCAGGAGACCCAGTACTTC. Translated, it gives CASSLGVRQETQYF.

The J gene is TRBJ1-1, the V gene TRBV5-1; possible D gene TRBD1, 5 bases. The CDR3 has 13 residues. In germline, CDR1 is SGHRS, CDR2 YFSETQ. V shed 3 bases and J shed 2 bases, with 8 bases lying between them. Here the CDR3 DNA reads TGCGCCAGCAGCTCAGGGACTAACACTGAAGCTTTCTTT. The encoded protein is CASSSGTNTEAFF.

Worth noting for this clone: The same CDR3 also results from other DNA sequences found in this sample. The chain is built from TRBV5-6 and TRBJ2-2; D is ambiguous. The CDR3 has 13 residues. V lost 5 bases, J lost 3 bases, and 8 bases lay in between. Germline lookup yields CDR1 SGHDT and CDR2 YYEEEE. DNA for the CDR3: TGTGCCAGCAGTCCAGGATACACCGGGGAGCTGTTTTTT. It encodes CASSPGYTGELFF.

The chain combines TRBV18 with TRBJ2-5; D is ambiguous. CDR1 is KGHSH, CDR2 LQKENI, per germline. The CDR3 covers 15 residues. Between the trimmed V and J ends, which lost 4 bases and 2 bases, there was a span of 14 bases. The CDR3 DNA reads TGTGCCAGCTCACGCCTTGGGATGGATCAAGAGACCCAGTACTTC. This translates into CASSRLGMDQETQYF. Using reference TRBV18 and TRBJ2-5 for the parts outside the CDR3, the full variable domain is NAGVMQNPRHLVRRRGQEARLRCSPMKGHSHVYWYRQLPEEGLKFMVYLQKENIIDESGMPKERFSAEFPKEGPSILRIQQVVRGDSAAYFCASSRLGMDQETQYFGPGTRLLVL.